The rows below give T cell receptor beta chains drawn from one sample of a study of T cell repertoires in aging, cancer and after chemotherapy. TCRdb re-called the multiplex PCR reads with MiXCR, one entry per CDR3 protein. The data contain around 7,700 distinct CDR3 sequences, roughly half of them seen just once; the ten biggest clones take up around 3.8%. The sample was blood. These receptors all stem from a human donor with a solid tumor. Each CDR3 is given with its conserved first and last residue. D genes are given only for firm matches. Not all rows give a size; the values are once, few, many and, for expanded clones, a class.

V gene: TRBV9; D gene: .; J gene: TRBJ1-2; clone size: .; CDR3 protein: CASSVDSLYGYTF; CDR3 DNA: TGTGCCAGCAGCGTAGACAGTCTCTATGGCTACACCTTC
V gene: TRBV7-3; D gene: .; J gene: TRBJ2-1; clone size: .; CDR3 protein: CASSFFASANEQFF; CDR3 DNA: TGTGCCAGCAGCTTTTTTGCTAGCGCCAATGAGCAGTTCTTC
V gene: TRBV13; D gene: .; J gene: TRBJ2-7; clone size: .; CDR3 protein: CASSTRNEQYF; CDR3 DNA: TGTGCCAGCAGTACAAGGAACGAGCAGTACTTC
V gene: TRBV6-2/TRBV6-3; D gene: TRBD1; J gene: TRBJ2-7; clone size: few; CDR3 protein: CASSYIGQGEQYF; CDR3 DNA: TGTGCCAGCAGTTACATCGGACAGGGGGAGCAGTACTTC
V gene: TRBV7-2; D gene: TRBD2; J gene: TRBJ2-3; clone size: .; CDR3 protein: CASSFGTSGLGGDTQYF; CDR3 DNA: TGTGCCAGCAGCTTTGGGACTAGCGGGTTAGGGGGGGATACGCAGTATTTT
V gene: TRBV24-1; D gene: .; J gene: TRBJ1-1; clone size: .; CDR3 protein: CATSDNQGLNTEAFF; CDR3 DNA: TGTGCCACCAGTGATAACCAGGGGTTGAACACTGAAGCTTTCTTT
V gene: TRBV4-3; D gene: .; J gene: TRBJ2-7; clone size: .; CDR3 protein: CASSQEADSSYEQYF; CDR3 DNA: TGCGCCAGCAGCCAAGAAGCAGACAGCTCCTACGAGCAGTACTTC
V gene: TRBV7-3; D gene: .; J gene: TRBJ2-1; clone size: .; CDR3 protein: CASSLPPDSPRDEQFF; CDR3 DNA: TGTGCCAGCAGCTTACCCCCCGACAGCCCAAGGGATGAGCAGTTCTTC
V gene: TRBV12-3/TRBV12-4; D gene: TRBD2; J gene: TRBJ2-7; clone size: few; CDR3 protein: CASSFLAGGLDEQYF; CDR3 DNA: TGTGCCAGCAGTTTTCTAGCGGGAGGGCTGGACGAGCAGTACTTC
V gene: TRBV15; D gene: TRBD1; J gene: TRBJ1-2; clone size: few; CDR3 protein: CATSRDGTAFYGYTF; CDR3 DNA: TGTGCCACCAGCAGAGATGGGACAGCGTTTTATGGCTACACCTTC
V gene: TRBV5-1; D gene: .; J gene: TRBJ2-5; clone size: once; CDR3 protein: CASSSIPTRGTQYF; CDR3 DNA: TGCGCCAGCAGCTCGATCCCTACCCGGGGGACCCAGTACTTC
V gene: TRBV30; D gene: .; J gene: TRBJ2-2; clone size: .; CDR3 protein: CAWSRLENTGELFF; CDR3 DNA: TGTGCCTGGAGTCGACTAGAGAACACCGGGGAGCTGTTTTTT
V gene: TRBV19; D gene: .; J gene: TRBJ2-7; clone size: few; CDR3 protein: CASSLSDSSSEQYF; CDR3 DNA: TGTGCCAGCAGTTTATCAGATAGCTCGAGCGAGCAGTACTTC
V gene: TRBV7-6; D gene: TRBD1; J gene: TRBJ1-6; clone size: few; CDR3 protein: CASSRQGYNSPLHF; CDR3 DNA: TGTGCCAGCAGCCGACAGGGCTATAATTCACCCCTCCACTTT
V gene: TRBV30; D gene: .; J gene: TRBJ1-1; clone size: once; CDR3 protein: CAWSKGNTEAFF; CDR3 DNA: TGTGCCTGGAGTAAGGGGAACACTGAAGCTTTCTTT
V gene: TRBV14; D gene: .; J gene: TRBJ1-1; clone size: .; CDR3 protein: CASSRQLNTEAFF; CDR3 DNA: TGTGCCAGCAGCCGTCAGCTAAACACTGAAGCTTTCTTT
V gene: TRBV6-2/TRBV6-3; D gene: .; J gene: TRBJ1-1; clone size: .; CDR3 protein: CATAQGTEAFF; CDR3 DNA: TGTGCCACCGCGCAGGGCACTGAAGCTTTCTTT
V gene: TRBV12-3/TRBV12-4; D gene: .; J gene: TRBJ2-2; clone size: .; CDR3 protein: CASSTTGSTGELFF; CDR3 DNA: TGTGCCAGCAGTACGACAGGATCCACCGGGGAGCTGTTTTTT
V gene: TRBV20-1; D gene: TRBD1; J gene: TRBJ1-6; clone size: .; CDR3 protein: CSARDLRGNSPLHF; CDR3 DNA: TGCAGTGCTAGAGACCTCAGGGGGAATTCACCCCTCCACTTT
V gene: TRBV6-2/TRBV6-3; D gene: .; J gene: TRBJ2-7; clone size: .; CDR3 protein: CASSYPEDSYEQYF; CDR3 DNA: TGTGCCAGCAGTTACCCCGAGGACTCCTACGAGCAGTACTTC
V gene: TRBV28; D gene: .; J gene: TRBJ1-1; clone size: .; CDR3 protein: CASSLPGGTEAFF; CDR3 DNA: TGTGCCAGCAGTCTCCCGGGGGGCACTGAAGCTTTCTTT
V gene: TRBV20-1; D gene: .; J gene: TRBJ1-5; clone size: .; CDR3 protein: CSAGTPNQPQHF; CDR3 DNA: TGCAGTGCAGGGACACCGAATCAGCCCCAGCATTTT
V gene: TRBV20-1; D gene: .; J gene: TRBJ1-5; clone size: few; CDR3 protein: CSARGVGSASNQPQHF; CDR3 DNA: TGCAGTGCTAGAGGGGTTGGCAGCGCTAGCAATCAGCCCCAGCATTTT
V gene: TRBV12-3/TRBV12-4; D gene: TRBD1; J gene: TRBJ1-1; clone size: once; CDR3 protein: CASSLQGADTEAFF; CDR3 DNA: TGTGCCAGCAGTTTACAGGGGGCGGACACTGAAGCTTTCTTT
V gene: TRBV7-2; D gene: TRBD2; J gene: TRBJ2-1; clone size: few; CDR3 protein: CASSLLAGGPYNEQFF; CDR3 DNA: TGTGCCAGCAGCCTTTTAGCGGGAGGCCCCTATAATGAGCAGTTCTTC
V gene: TRBV28; D gene: TRBD1; J gene: TRBJ1-5; clone size: .; CDR3 protein: CASIVRDRGYQPQHF; CDR3 DNA: TGTGCCAGCATTGTCCGGGACAGGGGATACCAGCCCCAGCATTTT
V gene: TRBV12-3/TRBV12-4; D gene: .; J gene: TRBJ2-5; clone size: once; CDR3 protein: CASSLAGSSVETQYF; CDR3 DNA: TGTGCCAGCAGTCTTGCAGGGTCGTCCGTGGAGACCCAGTACTTC
V gene: TRBV19; D gene: .; J gene: TRBJ1-5; clone size: .; CDR3 protein: CASSIWGSYSNQPQHF; CDR3 DNA: TGTGCCAGTAGTATCTGGGGCTCCTATAGCAATCAGCCCCAGCATTTT
V gene: TRBV19; D gene: TRBD1; J gene: TRBJ1-6; clone size: few; CDR3 protein: CASSGQGDSPLHF; CDR3 DNA: TGTGCCAGTAGTGGGCAGGGGGATTCACCCCTCCACTTT
V gene: TRBV20-1; D gene: TRBD1; J gene: TRBJ1-1; clone size: .; CDR3 protein: CNIPGQDRVNTEAFF; CDR3 DNA: TGCAATATCCCGGGACAGGATCGAGTGAACACTGAAGCTTTCTTT
V gene: TRBV12-3/TRBV12-4; D gene: .; J gene: TRBJ1-2; clone size: .; CDR3 protein: CASKSGANYGYTF; CDR3 DNA: TGTGCCAGCAAGTCAGGGGCTAACTATGGCTACACCTTC
V gene: TRBV19; D gene: .; J gene: TRBJ1-6; clone size: .; CDR3 protein: CASTQGTQNSPLHF; CDR3 DNA: TGTGCCAGTACCCAAGGCACGCAGAATTCACCCCTCCACTTT
V gene: TRBV27; D gene: .; J gene: TRBJ1-2; clone size: few; CDR3 protein: CASSDYYGYTF; CDR3 DNA: TGTGCCAGCAGCGACTACTATGGCTACACCTTC
V gene: TRBV20-1; D gene: TRBD1; J gene: TRBJ2-7; clone size: .; CDR3 protein: CSAGTVYEQYF; CDR3 DNA: TGCAGTGCTGGGACAGTCTACGAGCAGTACTTC
V gene: TRBV7-2; D gene: .; J gene: TRBJ1-1; clone size: few; CDR3 protein: CASSLEEDTEAFF; CDR3 DNA: TGTGCCAGCAGCTTAGAGGAGGACACTGAAGCTTTCTTT
V gene: TRBV6-2/TRBV6-3; D gene: .; J gene: TRBJ1-6; clone size: few; CDR3 protein: CASTRRTEDSPLHF; CDR3 DNA: TGTGCCAGCACCCGTAGGACAGAAGATTCACCCCTCCACTTT
V gene: TRBV29-1; D gene: .; J gene: TRBJ2-3; clone size: .; CDR3 protein: CSVVGVGHFTDTQYF; CDR3 DNA: TGCAGCGTTGTTGGGGTGGGACACTTCACAGATACGCAGTATTTT
V gene: TRBV28; D gene: .; J gene: TRBJ2-7; clone size: .; CDR3 protein: CASSLGRGWFEQYF; CDR3 DNA: TGTGCCAGCAGTTTAGGCCGCGGATGGTTCGAGCAGTACTTC
V gene: TRBV27; D gene: .; J gene: TRBJ1-5; clone size: .; CDR3 protein: CASSRGRALGSNQPQHF; CDR3 DNA: TGTGCCAGCAGCCGAGGCCGGGCCCTTGGGAGCAATCAGCCCCAGCATTTT
V gene: TRBV7-9; D gene: .; J gene: TRBJ2-7; clone size: .; CDR3 protein: CASSLVHPEQYF; CDR3 DNA: TGTGCCAGCAGCTTAGTACACCCCGAGCAGTACTTC
V gene: TRBV5-4; D gene: TRBD1; J gene: TRBJ1-4; clone size: .; CDR3 protein: CASSSNQQGAGKLFF; CDR3 DNA: TGTGCCAGCAGCTCCAACCAACAGGGGGCAGGAAAACTGTTTTTT
V gene: TRBV12-3/TRBV12-4; D gene: .; J gene: TRBJ1-5; clone size: .; CDR3 protein: CASSLYVGGRSNQPQHF; CDR3 DNA: TGTGCCAGCAGTCTTTATGTAGGGGGTAGGAGCAATCAGCCCCAGCATTTT
V gene: TRBV12-3/TRBV12-4; D gene: .; J gene: TRBJ2-7; clone size: .; CDR3 protein: CASSLLRQSYEQYF; CDR3 DNA: TGTGCCAGCAGTTTATTAAGACAATCCTACGAGCAGTACTTC